This TCR beta chain was found in a study of shared clonotypes between healthy human individuals. Produced via immunoSEQ multiplex PCR; TCRdb's table is partial and in-frame only. The data contain roughly 2.2 million clones, 92% of them singletons. Germline-derived CDR1 and CDR2 are MNHEY and SVGAGI. Trimming shortened V by 6 bases and J by 3 bases, and 12 bases separated the two germline ends. The CDR3 extends over 14 amino acids. The chain links TRBV6-5 to TRBJ1-3; D is unresolved. The sequenced sample was naive CD4+ T cells from PBMCs. Regarding subset: CD45RA+ positively selected. This TCR was recovered from a man younger than 35 in good health. Some clones in this sample may be carry-over from other donors' samples. CDR3 in DNA: TGTGCCAGCAGGGTTGGAGGATTTGGAAACACCATATATTTT. Its translation is CASRVGGFGNTIYF.